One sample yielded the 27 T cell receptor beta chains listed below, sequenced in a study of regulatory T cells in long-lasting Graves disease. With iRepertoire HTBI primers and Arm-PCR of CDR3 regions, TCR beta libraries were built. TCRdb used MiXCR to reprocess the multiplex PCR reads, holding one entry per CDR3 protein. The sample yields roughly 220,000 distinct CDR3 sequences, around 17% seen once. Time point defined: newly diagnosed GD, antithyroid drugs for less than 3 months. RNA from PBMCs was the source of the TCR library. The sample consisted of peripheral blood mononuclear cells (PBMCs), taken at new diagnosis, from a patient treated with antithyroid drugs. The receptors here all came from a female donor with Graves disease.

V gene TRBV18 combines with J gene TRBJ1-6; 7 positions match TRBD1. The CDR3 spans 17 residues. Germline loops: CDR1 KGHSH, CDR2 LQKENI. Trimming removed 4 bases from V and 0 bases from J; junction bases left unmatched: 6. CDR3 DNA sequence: TGTGCCAGCTCACTTACCCGGGACAGCTCCTATAATTCACCCCTCCACTTT. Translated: CASSLTRDSSYNSPLHF. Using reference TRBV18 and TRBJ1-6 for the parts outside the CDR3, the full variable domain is NAGVMQNPRHLVRRRGQEARLRCSPMKGHSHVYWYRQLPEEGLKFMVYLQKENIIDESGMPKERFSAEFPKEGPSILRIQQVVRGDSAAYFCASSLTRDSSYNSPLHFGNGTRLTVT.

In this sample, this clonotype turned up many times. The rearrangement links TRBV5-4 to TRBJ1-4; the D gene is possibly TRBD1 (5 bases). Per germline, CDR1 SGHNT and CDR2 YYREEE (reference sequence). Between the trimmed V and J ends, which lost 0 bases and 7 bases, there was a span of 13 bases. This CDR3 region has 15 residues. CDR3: CASSLGGDQGEKLFF. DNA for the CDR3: TGTGCCAGCAGCTTGGGGGGGGACCAGGGTGAAAAACTGTTTTTT.

DNA of the CDR3: TGCAGTGCTAGGGGGACTAGCGGGAGGGGTGTTGAGCAGTTCTTC. The encoded protein is CSARGTSGRGVEQFF. This chain links TRBV20-1 with TRBJ2-1; 16 bases map to TRBD2. The germline gives CDR1 DFQATT, CDR2 SNEGSKA (reference sequence). This CDR3 is 15 amino acids long. Trimming cost V 3 bases and J 9 bases; bases outside gene matches: 5.

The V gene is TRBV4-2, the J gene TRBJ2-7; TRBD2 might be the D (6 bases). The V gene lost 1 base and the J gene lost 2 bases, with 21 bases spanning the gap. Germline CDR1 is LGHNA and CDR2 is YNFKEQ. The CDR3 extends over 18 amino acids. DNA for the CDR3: TGTGCCAGCAGCCAAGCTGTATACACGGGGGACTCAACCTACGAGCAGTACTTC. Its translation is CASSQAVYTGDSTYEQYF.

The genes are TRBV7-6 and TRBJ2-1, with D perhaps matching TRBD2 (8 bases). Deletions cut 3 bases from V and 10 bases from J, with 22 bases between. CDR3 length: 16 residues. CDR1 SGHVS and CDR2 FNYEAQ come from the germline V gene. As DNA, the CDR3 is TGTGCCAGCAGCTTTCCACGGGAGGGAGGGGGCAGGGAGCAGTTCTTC. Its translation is CASSFPREGGGREQFF.

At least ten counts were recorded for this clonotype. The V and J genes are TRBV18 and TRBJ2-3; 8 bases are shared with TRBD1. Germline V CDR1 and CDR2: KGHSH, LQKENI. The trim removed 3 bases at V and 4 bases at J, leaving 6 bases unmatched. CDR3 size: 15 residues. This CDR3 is CASSPSRTGPDTQYF. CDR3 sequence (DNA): TGTGCCAGCTCACCGAGTAGGACAGGGCCAGATACGCAGTATTTT.

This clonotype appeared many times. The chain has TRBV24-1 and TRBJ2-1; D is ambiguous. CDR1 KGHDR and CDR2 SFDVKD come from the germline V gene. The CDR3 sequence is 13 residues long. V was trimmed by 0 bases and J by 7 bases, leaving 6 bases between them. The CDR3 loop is CATSDLVSNEQFF. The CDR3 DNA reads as TGTGCCACCAGTGATTTGGTTTCAAATGAGCAGTTCTTC.

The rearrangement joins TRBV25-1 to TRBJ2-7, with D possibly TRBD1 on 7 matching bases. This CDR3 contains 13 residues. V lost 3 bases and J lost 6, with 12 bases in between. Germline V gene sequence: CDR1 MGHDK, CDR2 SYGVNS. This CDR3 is CASSEVEGAEQYF. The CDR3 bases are TGTGCCAGCAGTGAGGTGGAGGGGGCCGAGCAGTACTTC.

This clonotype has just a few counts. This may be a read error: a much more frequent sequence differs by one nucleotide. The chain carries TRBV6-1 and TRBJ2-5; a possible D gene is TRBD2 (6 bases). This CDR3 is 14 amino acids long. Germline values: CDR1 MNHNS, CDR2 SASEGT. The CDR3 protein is CAGSPREYQETQYF. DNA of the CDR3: TGTGCCGGCAGTCCACGGGAGTACCAAGAGACCCAGTACTTC.

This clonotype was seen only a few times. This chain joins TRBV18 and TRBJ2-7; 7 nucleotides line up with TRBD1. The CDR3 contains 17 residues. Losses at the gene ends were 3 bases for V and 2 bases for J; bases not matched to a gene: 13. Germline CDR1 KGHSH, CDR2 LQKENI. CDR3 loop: CASSPDTLGTVTYEQYF. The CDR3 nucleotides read TGTGCCAGCTCACCGGATACTCTCGGGACAGTAACCTACGAGCAGTACTTC.

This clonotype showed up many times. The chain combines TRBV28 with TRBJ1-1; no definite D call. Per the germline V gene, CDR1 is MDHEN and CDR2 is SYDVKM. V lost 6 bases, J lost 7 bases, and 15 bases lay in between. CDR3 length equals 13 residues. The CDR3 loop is CASSLTVTGEAFF. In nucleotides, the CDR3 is TGTGCCAGCAGCCTGACCGTAACGGGTGAAGCTTTCTTT.

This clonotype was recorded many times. The CDR3 DNA sequence: TGTGCCAGCAGCCAAGCGCGGGGAGGGTACACCGGGGAGCTGTTTTTT. Its protein product is CASSQARGGYTGELFF. This sequence joins TRBV3-1 and TRBJ2-2; 7 positions agree with TRBD2. CDR3 length equals 16 residues. The trim removed 1 base at V and 3 bases at J, leaving 5 bases unmatched. Germline-derived CDR1 and CDR2 are LGHDT and YNNKEL (reference sequence).

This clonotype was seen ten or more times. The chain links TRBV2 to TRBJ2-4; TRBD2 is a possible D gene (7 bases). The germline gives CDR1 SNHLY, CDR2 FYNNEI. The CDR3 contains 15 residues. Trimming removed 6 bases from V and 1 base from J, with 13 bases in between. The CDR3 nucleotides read TGTGCCAGCAGAGGGGGGGGAGCGGCCAAAAACATTCAGTACTTC. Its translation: CASRGGGAAKNIQYF. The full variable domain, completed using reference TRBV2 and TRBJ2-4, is EPEVTQTPSHQVTQMGQEVILRCVPISNHLYFYWYRQILGQKVEFLVSFYNNEISEKSEIFDDQFSVERPDGSNFTLKIRSTKLEDSAMYFCASRGGGAAKNIQYFGAGTRLSVL.

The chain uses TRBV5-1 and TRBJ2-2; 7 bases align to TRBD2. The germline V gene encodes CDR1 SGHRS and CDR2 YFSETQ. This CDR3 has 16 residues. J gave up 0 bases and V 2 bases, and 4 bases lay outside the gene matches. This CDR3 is CASSLDGGANTGELFF. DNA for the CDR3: TGCGCCAGCAGCTTAGATGGGGGGGCGAACACCGGGGAGCTGTTTTTT.

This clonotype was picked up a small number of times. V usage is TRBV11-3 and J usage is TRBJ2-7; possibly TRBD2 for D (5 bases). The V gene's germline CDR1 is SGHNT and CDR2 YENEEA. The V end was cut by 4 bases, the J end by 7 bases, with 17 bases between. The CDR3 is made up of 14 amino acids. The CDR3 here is CASSSHGGSGEQYF. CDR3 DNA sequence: TGTGCCAGCAGCTCCCACGGCGGCTCGGGGGAGCAGTACTTC.

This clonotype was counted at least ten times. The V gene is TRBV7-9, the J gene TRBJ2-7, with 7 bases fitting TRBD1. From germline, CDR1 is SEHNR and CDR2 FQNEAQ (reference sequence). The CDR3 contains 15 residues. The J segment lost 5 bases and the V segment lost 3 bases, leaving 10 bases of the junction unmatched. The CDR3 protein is CASSLDRSLPHEQYF. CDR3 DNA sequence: TGTGCCAGCAGCTTGGACAGGTCGCTTCCCCACGAGCAGTACTTC.

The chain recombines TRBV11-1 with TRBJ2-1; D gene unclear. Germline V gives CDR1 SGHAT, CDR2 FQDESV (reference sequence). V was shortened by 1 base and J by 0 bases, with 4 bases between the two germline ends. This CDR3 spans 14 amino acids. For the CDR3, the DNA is TGTGCCAGCAGCTTAGGACCCTCCTACAATGAGCAGTTCTTC. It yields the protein CASSLGPSYNEQFF. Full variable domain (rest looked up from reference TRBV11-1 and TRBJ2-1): EAEVAQSPRYKITEKSQAVAFWCDPISGHATLYWYRQILGQGPELLVQFQDESVVDDSQLPKDRFSAERLKGVDSTLKIQPAELGDSAMYLCASSLGPSYNEQFFGPGTRLTVL.

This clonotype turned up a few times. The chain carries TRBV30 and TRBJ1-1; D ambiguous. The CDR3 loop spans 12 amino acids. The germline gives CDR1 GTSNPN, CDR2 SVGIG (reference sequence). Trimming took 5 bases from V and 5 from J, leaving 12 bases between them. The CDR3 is CAWDDQGTEAFF. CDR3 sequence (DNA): TGTGCCTGGGACGATCAAGGGACTGAAGCTTTCTTT.

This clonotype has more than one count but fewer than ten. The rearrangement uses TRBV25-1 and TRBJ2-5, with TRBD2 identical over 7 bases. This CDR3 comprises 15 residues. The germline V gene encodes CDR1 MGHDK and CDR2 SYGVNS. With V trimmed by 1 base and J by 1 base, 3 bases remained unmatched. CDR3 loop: CASSESGGGQETQYF. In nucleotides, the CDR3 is TGTGCCAGCAGTGAATCGGGGGGAGGCCAAGAGACCCAGTACTTC.

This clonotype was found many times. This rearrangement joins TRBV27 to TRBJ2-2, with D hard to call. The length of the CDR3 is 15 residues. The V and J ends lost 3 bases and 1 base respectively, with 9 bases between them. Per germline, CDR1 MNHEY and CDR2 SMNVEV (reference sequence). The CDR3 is CASSFRHENTGELFF. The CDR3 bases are TGTGCCAGCAGTTTTCGACACGAGAACACCGGGGAGCTGTTTTTT.

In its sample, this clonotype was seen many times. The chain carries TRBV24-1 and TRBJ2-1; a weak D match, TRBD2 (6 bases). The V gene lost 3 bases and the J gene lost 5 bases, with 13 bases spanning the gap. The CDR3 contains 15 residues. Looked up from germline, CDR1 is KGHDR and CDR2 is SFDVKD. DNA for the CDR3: TGTGCCACCAGTGATCCCAGCGGGTCAGACAATGAGCAGTTCTTC. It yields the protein CATSDPSGSDNEQFF.

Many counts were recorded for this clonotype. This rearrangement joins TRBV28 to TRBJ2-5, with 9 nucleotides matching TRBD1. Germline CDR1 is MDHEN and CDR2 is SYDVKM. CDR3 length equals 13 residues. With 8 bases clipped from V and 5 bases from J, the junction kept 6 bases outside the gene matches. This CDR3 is CASWTGDRETQYF. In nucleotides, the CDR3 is TGTGCCAGCTGGACAGGGGATCGGGAGACCCAGTACTTC.

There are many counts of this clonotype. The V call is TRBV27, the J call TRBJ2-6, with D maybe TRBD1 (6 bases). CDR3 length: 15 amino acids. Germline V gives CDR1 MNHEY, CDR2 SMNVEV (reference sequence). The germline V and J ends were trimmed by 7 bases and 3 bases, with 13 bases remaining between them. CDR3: CASKRGGVGANVLTF. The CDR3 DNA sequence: TGTGCCAGCAAACGAGGGGGTGTTGGGGCCAACGTCCTGACTTTC.

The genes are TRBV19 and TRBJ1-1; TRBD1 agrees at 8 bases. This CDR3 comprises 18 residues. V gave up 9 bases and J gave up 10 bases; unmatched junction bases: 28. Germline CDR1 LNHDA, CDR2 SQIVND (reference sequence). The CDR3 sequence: CARARNKTGGNVEGRAFF. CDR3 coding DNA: TGTGCCAGGGCCAGAAACAAAACAGGGGGGAATGTGGAGGGGAGAGCTTTCTTT.

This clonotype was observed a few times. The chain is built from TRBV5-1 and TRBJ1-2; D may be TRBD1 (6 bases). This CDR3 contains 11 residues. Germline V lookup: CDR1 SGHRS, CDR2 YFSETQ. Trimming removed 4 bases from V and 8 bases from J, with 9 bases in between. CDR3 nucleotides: TGCGCCAGCAGCGGCGGACAGGGCTACACCTTC. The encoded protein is CASSGGQGYTF.

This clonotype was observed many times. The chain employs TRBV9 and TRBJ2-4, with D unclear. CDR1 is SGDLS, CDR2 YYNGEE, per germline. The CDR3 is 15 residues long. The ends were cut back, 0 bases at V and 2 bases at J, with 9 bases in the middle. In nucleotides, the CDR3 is TGTGCCAGCAGCGTAGGTGACAACTCCAAAAACATTCAGTACTTC. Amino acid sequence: CASSVGDNSKNIQYF.

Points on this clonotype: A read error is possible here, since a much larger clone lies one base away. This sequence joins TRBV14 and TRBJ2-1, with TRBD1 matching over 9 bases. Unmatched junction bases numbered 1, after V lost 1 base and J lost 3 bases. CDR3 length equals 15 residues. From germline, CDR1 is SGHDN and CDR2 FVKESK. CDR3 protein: CASSQAGQGYNEQFF. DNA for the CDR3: TGTGCCAGCAGCCAAGCGGGACAGGGCTACAATGAGCAGTTCTTC.